Listed below are T cell receptor beta chains from one sample, sequenced in a study of OX40 agonist ivuxolimab in advanced cancers. Here immunoSEQ multiplex PCR was the method, and the copy in TCRdb shows in-frame clones only, minus some. The sample contains about 60,000 clones, around 90% of which appear only once. The sample was CD4+ or CD8+ T cells sorted from blood, taken in a trial of the OX40 agonist ivuxolimab. The receptors come from an adult with an advanced solid tumor such as melanoma, head and neck, liver or kidney cancer. CDR3s include the opening cysteine and the closing phenylalanine or tryptophan. The order of the fields is CDR3 DNA, CDR3 protein, V gene, CDR3 length, D gene, J gene, clone size. A D gene is named only where the DNA matches it firmly. Clone size is given for some rows only: seen once, a few or many times, or a class if the clone is expanded.

TGTGCCAGCAGGGACACTTACAATGAGCAGTTCTTC	CASRDTYNEQFF	TRBV19	12	NA	TRBJ2-1	NA
TGTGCCAGCAACGGACAGGGCTCTTACTATGGCTACACCTTC	CASNGQGSYYGYTF	TRBV2	14	TRBD1	TRBJ1-2	NA
TGTGCCAGCAGCTCCTTTATGAACACTGAAGCTTTCTTT	CASSSFMNTEAFF	TRBV7-2	13	NA	TRBJ1-1	NA
TGTGCCAGCAGCCGACTAGGTAACACCGGGGAGCTGTTTTTT	CASSRLGNTGELFF	TRBV9	14	NA	TRBJ2-2	NA
TGTGCCAGCAGCTTAGAGGGACAGGGGGCCGTCACTGAAGCTTTCTTT	CASSLEGQGAVTEAFF	TRBV7-6	16	TRBD1	TRBJ1-1	NA
TGTGCCAGCAGCCCCCGTCAACCGGGACAGGGGATAGATACGCAGTATTTT	CASSPRQPGQGIDTQYF	TRBV7-9	17	TRBD1	TRBJ2-3	NA
TGTGCCAGCAGCCAAGTAATGGGTAGCGGGGTGGATTACAATGAGCAGTTCTTC	CASSQVMGSGVDYNEQFF	TRBV14	18	TRBD2	TRBJ2-1	NA
TGTGCCAGCAGCCTGGAGACAGACGGTTCACCCCTCCACTTT	CASSLETDGSPLHF	TRBV13	14	NA	TRBJ1-6	NA
TGTGCCAGCACAAAGACTAGCCCTTTAAACATTCAGTACTTC	CASTKTSPLNIQYF	TRBV28	14	TRBD2	TRBJ2-4	NA
TGTGCCAGCAGCTTAGGTGGGATCTCCTACAATGAGCAGTTCTTC	CASSLGGISYNEQFF	TRBV7-6	15	NA	TRBJ2-1	NA
TGTGCCAGTTTTCTAACAGGGAACACTGAAGCTTTCTTT	CASFLTGNTEAFF	TRBV19	13	NA	TRBJ1-1	NA
TGCAGCGTTGATCACGGCGCCAACACTGAAGCTTTCTTT	CSVDHGANTEAFF	TRBV29-1	13	NA	TRBJ1-1	NA
TGTGCCATCAGTGGGGAACCTAACACTGAAGCTTTCTTT	CAISGEPNTEAFF	TRBV10-3	13	NA	TRBJ1-1	once
TGTGCCAGCAGCCCTACACCGAACACTGAAGCTTTCTTT	CASSPTPNTEAFF	TRBV28	13	NA	TRBJ1-1	NA
TGTGCCAGCAGTTCCGCCGCAGGGGGCAATGAGCAGTTCTTC	CASSSAAGGNEQFF	TRBV6-5	14	TRBD1	TRBJ2-1	NA
TGTGCCAGCAGCCGAGAAGTCCAAACAGGGGGTGGCAATCAGCCCCAGCATTTT	CASSREVQTGGGNQPQHF	TRBV4-2	18	TRBD1	TRBJ1-5	few
TGTGCCAGTAGTATCTCTGGGGATTTTACGTCCGAGACCCAGTACTTC	CASSISGDFTSETQYF	TRBV19	16	NA	TRBJ2-5	NA
TGTGCCAGCAGCTTTGCCGGGAGTTCAAGCTCTGGGGCCAACGTCCTGACTTTC	CASSFAGSSSSGANVLTF	TRBV5-4	18	NA	TRBJ2-6	NA
TGTGCCAGCAGTCTATCCGGACAGGTCTATGGCTACACCTTC	CASSLSGQVYGYTF	TRBV2	14	TRBD1	TRBJ1-2	once
TGCGCCAGCAGCCAGACTCAAGCCCCAGGGAGAGGTGAAAAACTGTTTTTT	CASSQTQAPGRGEKLFF	TRBV4-1	17	NA	TRBJ1-4	NA
TGCGCCAGCAGCCAAGACCCCCTAGGAAATGGGGCCAAAAACATTCAGTACTTC	CASSQDPLGNGAKNIQYF	TRBV4-1	18	NA	TRBJ2-4	NA
TGTGCCAGCAGCCTGGGTTTAGGGGGACTAGCGGGAGGATACGAGCAGTACTTC	CASSLGLGGLAGGYEQYF	TRBV28	18	TRBD2	TRBJ2-7	once
TGTGCCAGCAAGGTTCCAGGTTTTGAGTATAATTCACCCCTCCACTTT	CASKVPGFEYNSPLHF	TRBV2	16	NA	TRBJ1-6	NA
TGTGCCAGCAGCCCCGGGACCGGCCTCAATCAGCCCCAGCATTTT	CASSPGTGLNQPQHF	TRBV28	15	NA	TRBJ1-5	NA
TGTGCCAGCACCCCGACAGGGGGCGAAGGAGATACGCAGTATTTT	CASTPTGGEGDTQYF	TRBV6-1	15	TRBD1	TRBJ2-3	NA
TGTGCCAGCAGCTTACATGCAAACACTGAAGCTTTCTTT	CASSLHANTEAFF	TRBV11-3	13	NA	TRBJ1-1	NA
TGTGCCAGCAGTGTAGATTCTGGGGCCAACGTCCTGACTTTC	CASSVDSGANVLTF	TRBV2	14	NA	TRBJ2-6	once
TGTGCCAGTAGTATCTTACCCGGGGACACTGAAGCTTTCTTT	CASSILPGDTEAFF	TRBV19	14	NA	TRBJ1-1	NA